What follows are 2 T cell receptor beta chains derived from one specimen sequenced in a study of cytomegalovirus exposure and HLA in healthy donors (dated by TCRdb to between 2016 and 2019). The method was the immunoSEQ multiplex PCR assay. The multiplex PCR relied on a mix of 60 forward primers for TCR Vbeta segments and 13 reverse primers for TCR Jbeta segments. As stored in TCRdb, this immuneACCESS dataset retains in-frame rearrangements with V and J assigned. A fraction of the clones does not appear; measured against another copy, unresolved V genes explain less than half of the discrepancy, and the remainder lacks a known reason. Counted in this sample were some 120,000 clones; around 77% of them appeared once. About 5.8% of the sample rests with the top ten. The sample consisted of PBMCs. These receptors all stem from a man between 18 and 35 years old in good health and CMV-seropositive.

This clone appeared a few times. The genes are TRBV19 and TRBJ2-3; 11 nucleotides match TRBD1. The V and J ends lost 10 bases and 1 base, in that order; junction bases with no gene match: 7. The CDR3 is 15 residues long. Germline V gene data show CDR1 as LNHDA and CDR2 as SQIVND (reference sequence). The CDR3 spells CATSKDRGRTDTQYF. The DNA of the CDR3 is TGTGCCACTTCAAAGGACAGGGGGCGCACAGATACGCAGTATTTT. The whole variable domain, remainder taken from reference TRBV19 and TRBJ2-3, is DGGITQSPKYLFRKEGQNVTLSCEQNLNHDAMYWYRQDPGQGLRLIYYSQIVNDFQKGDIAEGYSVSREKKESFPLTVTSAQKNPTAFYLCATSKDRGRTDTQYFGPGTRLTVL.

The chain employs TRBV4-1 and TRBJ1-2; D remains unclear. Germline CDR1 reads MGHRA; CDR2 reads YSYEKL. CDR3 length: 15 residues. V lost 0 bases to trimming and J lost 4 bases, with 12 bases between them. CDR3 DNA sequence: TGCGCCAGCAGCCAAGATCGGTGGAGCTCCTATGGCTACACCTTC. Translation gives CASSQDRWSSYGYTF.